Listed below are T cell receptor beta chains from one sample, sequenced in a study of metastatic and nonmetastatic thyroid tumors. TCRdb re-called the PCR reads via MiXCR. The table shows 25,000 to 40,000 clones, with approximately 19% occurring only once. What was sequenced was blood. These receptors all stem from a female donor with papillary thyroid cancer or a benign thyroid nodule (not recorded which). Some clones in this sample may be carry-over from other donors' samples. The CDR3 runs from the conserved cysteine through the conserved F or W. The D gene is left open where the match is weak. Only part of the rows carry a size: once, few, many, or a class if the clone is expanded.

clone_size j_call d_call v_call cdr3_nt cdr3_aa
many TRBJ1-1 . TRBV6-1 TGTGCCAGCACCCAGGAGTGGGGGGGGACTGAAGCTTTCTTT CASTQEWGGTEAFF
medium-sized TRBJ2-7 TRBD2 TRBV7-2 TGTGCCAGCAGCTCGGCGGGGGGGAAATCCTACGAGCAGTACTTC CASSSAGGKSYEQYF
many TRBJ1-5 . TRBV6-1 TGTGCCAGCAGTGACTGGGGTTCCAATCAGCCCCAGCATTTT CASSDWGSNQPQHF
. TRBJ2-1 . TRBV11-2 TGTGCCAGTAGCCGGGGGAATGAGCAGTTCTTC CASSRGNEQFF
many TRBJ2-5 . TRBV20-1 TGCAGTGCTAGTACTGGGGAGACCCAGTACTTC CSASTGETQYF
. TRBJ1-5 TRBD1 TRBV30 TGTGCCTGGGGGGGACAGAAAAATCAGCCCCAGCATTTT CAWGGQKNQPQHF
. TRBJ1-5 . TRBV12-3/TRBV12-4 TGTGCCAGCCGTCCGGCGGGGAATCAGCCCCAGCATTTT CASRPAGNQPQHF
few TRBJ2-1 TRBD2 TRBV12-3/TRBV12-4 TGTGCCAGCAGTTTCGAGGCGGGAGCTAGCAACAATGAGCAGTTCTTC CASSFEAGASNNEQFF
few TRBJ2-1 TRBD1 TRBV6-2/TRBV6-3 TGTGCCAGCAGCCCCCAGGCCGGACAGGGGGCAGATGAGCAGTTCTTC CASSPQAGQGADEQFF
many TRBJ1-3 TRBD1 TRBV4-3 TGCGCCAGCAGCCATCTAGGACAGGGGGCGGACACCATATATTTT CASSHLGQGADTIYF
. TRBJ1-2 . TRBV12-3/TRBV12-4 TGTGCCAGCAGCCCCCTGGAAAGCTATGGCTACACCTTC CASSPLESYGYTF
many TRBJ2-7 TRBD2 TRBV19 TGTGCCAGTAGTAGACTAGCGGGGGATGAGCAGTACTTC CASSRLAGDEQYF
medium-sized TRBJ1-6 . TRBV7-2 TGTGCCAGCGGGGGCTCGACGGTTTCACCCCTCCACTTT CASGGSTVSPLHF
many TRBJ2-1 . TRBV7-3 TGTGCCAGCAGCTTACAGGGGGGGAATGAGCAGTTCTTC CASSLQGGNEQFF
. TRBJ2-1 . TRBV5-1 TGCGCCAGCAGCTATCAACTACAGGGTAATGAGCAGTTCTTC CASSYQLQGNEQFF
many TRBJ1-2 . TRBV18 TGTGCCAGCTCACAATCAGGGTTGGGCTATGGCTACACCTTC CASSQSGLGYGYTF
. TRBJ2-3 . TRBV28 TGTGCCAGCAGTAGAACAGGGACAGATACGCAGTATTTT CASSRTGTDTQYF
. TRBJ2-2 . TRBV6-1 TGTGCCAGCAGACAGGGCCGACTCCCCGGGGAGCTGTTTTTT CASRQGRLPGELFF
medium-sized TRBJ2-3 . TRBV6-2/TRBV6-3 TGTGCCAGCAGTCGGTGGGGGAGCACAGATACGCAGTATTTT CASSRWGSTDTQYF
. TRBJ1-2 . TRBV9 TGTGCCAGCATCGCCGAGAACTATGGCTACACCTTC CASIAENYGYTF
many TRBJ1-3 . TRBV10-3 TGTGCCATCAGTGAGTCGACCCTCAGATCCTCTGGAAACACCATATATTTT CAISESTLRSSGNTIYF
few TRBJ1-6 TRBD1 TRBV11-2 TGTGCCAGCAGTCTTGGACAGGGGGCTTCACCCCTCCACTTT CASSLGQGASPLHF
few TRBJ1-2 . TRBV6-1 TGTGCCAGCAGTACAACACTGGGCTACACCTTC CASSTTLGYTF
many TRBJ2-2 . TRBV6-2/TRBV6-3 TGTGCCAGCAGTCTTAGGAACACCGGGGAGCTGTTTTTT CASSLRNTGELFF
many TRBJ1-3 . TRBV5-1 TGCGCCAGCAGCTTAGGAGGACTGAACACCATATATTTT CASSLGGLNTIYF
many TRBJ2-7 TRBD2 TRBV4-3 TGCGCCAGCAGCCAAGATTTTAGTGGCGGGAGCTCCTACGAGCAGTACTTC CASSQDFSGGSSYEQYF
many TRBJ2-3 TRBD1 TRBV6-1 TGTGCCAGCAGATCTCAGGGGGCCACAGATACGCAGTATTTT CASRSQGATDTQYF
many TRBJ2-3 TRBD2 TRBV11-2 TGTGCCAGCAGCTTAGATAGCGGGCTAGCGGGTAGCACAGATACGCAGTATTTT CASSLDSGLAGSTDTQYF
many TRBJ2-5 . TRBV25-1 TGTGCCAGCAGTGAAGCTGACTGGGAGACCCAGTACTTC CASSEADWETQYF
few TRBJ2-2 . TRBV2 TGTGCCAGCAGTTGGGGCAGAGGGGAGCTGTTTTTT CASSWGRGELFF
. TRBJ1-5 . TRBV6-5 TGTGCCAGCAGTTACTTGGGCGACAGGACCTGTCAGCCCCAGCATTTT CASSYLGDRTCQPQHF
medium-sized TRBJ2-7 TRBD1 TRBV7-8 TGTGCCAGCAGCTCAGGGACAGGTTCCCTCGTCTCGTCCTACGAGCAGTACTTC CASSSGTGSLVSSYEQYF
few TRBJ1-2 TRBD1 TRBV19 TGTGCCAGTAGTAAGGGACAGGGGGCTCGAGGCTACACCTTC CASSKGQGARGYTF
. TRBJ2-1 . TRBV19 TGTGCCAGTAGTTCGAAGTTTCTGTACAATGAGCAGTTCTTC CASSSKFLYNEQFF
few TRBJ2-7 TRBD1 TRBV6-5 TGTGCCAGCAGTTACTCGATTACGAGACAGGGGGCCGAGCAGTACTTC CASSYSITRQGAEQYF
once TRBJ1-6 TRBD1 TRBV7-7 TGTGCTAGCAGCCGCGGGACAGGAGAATCACCCCTCCACTTT CASSRGTGESPLHF
. TRBJ1-3 . TRBV6-1 TGTGCCAGCAGTGAGGGTGTGGCAGGGGGAAACACCATATATTTT CASSEGVAGGNTIYF
. TRBJ1-5 . TRBV18 TGTGCCAGCTCACCACAAAGGGGTAGCAATCAGCCCCAGCATTTT CASSPQRGSNQPQHF
many TRBJ2-1 TRBD2 TRBV7-3 TGTGCCAGCAGCCCGAATAGCGGGGGGATGTACAATGAGCAGTTCTTC CASSPNSGGMYNEQFF
. TRBJ1-6 . TRBV6-1 TGTGCCAGCAGTTTGAAGGTCTCCGGGGGCAATTCACCCCTCCACTTT CASSLKVSGGNSPLHF
. TRBJ2-1 TRBD1 TRBV6-1 TGTGCCAGCAGTGCCTCCGGGACAGTTTACAATGAGCAGTTCTTC CASSASGTVYNEQFF
. TRBJ2-1 TRBD2 TRBV6-1 TGTGCCAGCAGCCTAGCGGGTTACAATGAGCAGTTCTTC CASSLAGYNEQFF
. TRBJ1-2 . TRBV11-2 TGTGCCAGCACGCTATGGGGCGGCGACTATGGCTACACCTTC CASTLWGGDYGYTF
. TRBJ1-6 . TRBV12-5 TGTGCTAGTGGTTTGTTGGTTGGGAGGCATTCACCCCTCCACTTT CASGLLVGRHSPLHF